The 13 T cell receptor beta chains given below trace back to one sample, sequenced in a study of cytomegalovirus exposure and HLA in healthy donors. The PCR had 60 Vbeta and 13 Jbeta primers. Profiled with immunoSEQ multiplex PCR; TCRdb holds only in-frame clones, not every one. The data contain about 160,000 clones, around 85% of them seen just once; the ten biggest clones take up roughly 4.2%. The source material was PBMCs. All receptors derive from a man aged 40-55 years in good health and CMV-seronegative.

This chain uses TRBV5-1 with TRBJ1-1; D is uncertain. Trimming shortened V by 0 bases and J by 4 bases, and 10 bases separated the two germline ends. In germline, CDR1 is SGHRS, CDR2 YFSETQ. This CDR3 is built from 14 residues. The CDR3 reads CASSLDGVSTEAFF. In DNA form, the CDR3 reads TGCGCCAGCAGCTTGGATGGTGTGAGCACTGAAGCTTTCTTT.

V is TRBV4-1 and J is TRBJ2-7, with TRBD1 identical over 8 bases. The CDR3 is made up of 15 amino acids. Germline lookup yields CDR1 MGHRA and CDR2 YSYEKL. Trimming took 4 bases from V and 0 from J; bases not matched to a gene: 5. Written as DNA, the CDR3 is TGCGCCAGCAGCCGCACCACAGGGGGCTCCTACGAGCAGTACTTC. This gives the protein CASSRTTGGSYEQYF.

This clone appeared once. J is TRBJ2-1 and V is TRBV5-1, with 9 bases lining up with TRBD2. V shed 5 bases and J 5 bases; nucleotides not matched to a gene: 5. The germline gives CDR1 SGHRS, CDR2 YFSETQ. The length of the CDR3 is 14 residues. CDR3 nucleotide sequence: TGCGCCAGCAGGCTCGGACTAGCGAACAATGAGCAGTTCTTC. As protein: CASRLGLANNEQFF.

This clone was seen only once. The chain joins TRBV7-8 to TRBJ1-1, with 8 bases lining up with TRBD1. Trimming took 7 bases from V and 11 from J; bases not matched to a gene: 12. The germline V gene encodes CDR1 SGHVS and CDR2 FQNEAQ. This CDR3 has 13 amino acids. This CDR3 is CASKQGGSLGAFF. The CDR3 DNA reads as TGTGCCAGCAAACAGGGGGGTTCACTCGGGGCTTTCTTT.

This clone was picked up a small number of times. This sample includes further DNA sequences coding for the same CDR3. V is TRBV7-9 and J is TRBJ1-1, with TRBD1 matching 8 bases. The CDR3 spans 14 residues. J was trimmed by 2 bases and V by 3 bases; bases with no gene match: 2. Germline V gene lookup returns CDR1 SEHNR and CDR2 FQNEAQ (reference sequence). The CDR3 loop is CASSFGQGNTEAFF. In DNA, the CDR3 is TGTGCCAGCAGCTTTGGACAGGGTAACACTGAAGCTTTCTTT.

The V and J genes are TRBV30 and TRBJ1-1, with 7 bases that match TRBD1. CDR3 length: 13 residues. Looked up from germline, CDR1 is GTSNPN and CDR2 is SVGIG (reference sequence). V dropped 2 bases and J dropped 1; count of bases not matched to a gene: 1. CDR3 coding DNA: TGTGCCTGGAGTCGACAGGGGAACACTGAAGCTTTCTTT. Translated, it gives CAWSRQGNTEAFF.

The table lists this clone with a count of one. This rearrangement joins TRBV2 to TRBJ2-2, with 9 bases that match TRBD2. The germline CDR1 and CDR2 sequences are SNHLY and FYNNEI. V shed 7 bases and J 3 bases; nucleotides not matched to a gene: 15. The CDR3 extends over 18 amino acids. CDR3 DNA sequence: TGTGCCAGCACCATTCTCCCTGGCGGGGGGGAGGACACCGGGGAGCTGTTTTTT. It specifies CASTILPGGGEDTGELFF.

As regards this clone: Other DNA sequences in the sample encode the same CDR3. DNA for the CDR3: TGTGCCAGCAGCTCTTGGGCAACAGATACGCAGTATTTT. As protein: CASSSWATDTQYF. The genes are TRBV9 and TRBJ2-3; D uncertain. CDR1 and CDR2 from the germline V gene are SGDLS and YYNGEE. V lost 4 bases and J 3 bases, leaving 9 bases between the germline ends. The CDR3 loop spans 13 amino acids.

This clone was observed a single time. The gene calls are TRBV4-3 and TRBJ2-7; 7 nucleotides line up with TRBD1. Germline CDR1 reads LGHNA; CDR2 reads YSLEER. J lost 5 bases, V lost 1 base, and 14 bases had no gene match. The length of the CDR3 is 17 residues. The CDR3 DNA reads TGCGCCAGCAGCCAAGTTAAATTAGGGGGCGCCGGCAACGAGCAGTACTTC. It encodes CASSQVKLGGAGNEQYF.

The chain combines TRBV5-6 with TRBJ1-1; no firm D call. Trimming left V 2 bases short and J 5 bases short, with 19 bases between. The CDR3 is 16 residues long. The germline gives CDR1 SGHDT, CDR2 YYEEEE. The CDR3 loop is CASSFQFGLEETEAFF. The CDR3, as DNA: TGTGCCAGCAGCTTTCAGTTCGGCTTAGAGGAAACTGAAGCTTTCTTT.

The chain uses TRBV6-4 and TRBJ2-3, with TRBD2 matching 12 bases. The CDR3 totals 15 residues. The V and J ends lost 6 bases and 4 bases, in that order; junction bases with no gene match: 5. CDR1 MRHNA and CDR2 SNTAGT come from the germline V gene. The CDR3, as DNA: TGTGCCAGCAGCGCCTCTAGCGGGGGGGCAGATACGCAGTATTTT. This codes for CASSASSGGADTQYF.

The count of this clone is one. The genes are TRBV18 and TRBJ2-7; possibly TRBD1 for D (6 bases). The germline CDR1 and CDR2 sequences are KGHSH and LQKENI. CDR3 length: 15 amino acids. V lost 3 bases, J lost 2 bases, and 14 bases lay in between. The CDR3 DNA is TGTGCCAGCTCACCCGGACAGTCCTCAACCTACGAGCAGTACTTC. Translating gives CASSPGQSSTYEQYF.

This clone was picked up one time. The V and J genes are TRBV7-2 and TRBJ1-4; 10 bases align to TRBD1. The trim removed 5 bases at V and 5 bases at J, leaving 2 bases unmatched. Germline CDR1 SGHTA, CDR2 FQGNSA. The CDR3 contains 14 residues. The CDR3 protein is CASSRGQGNEKLFF. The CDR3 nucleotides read TGTGCCAGCAGCAGGGGACAGGGGAATGAAAAACTGTTTTTT. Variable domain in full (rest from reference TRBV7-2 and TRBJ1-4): GAGVSQSPSNKVTEKGKDVELRCDPISGHTALYWYRQSLGQGLEFLIYFQGNSAPDKSGLPSDRFSAERTGGSVSTLTIQRTQQEDSAVYLCASSRGQGNEKLFFGSGTQLSVL.